This T cell receptor (beta chain) was observed in a study of blood T cell repertoires in COVID-19. The assay was immunoSEQ multiplex PCR, and TCRdb's table has in-frame clones only and misses some. This sample carries about 79,000 clones, more than 85% of them seen once, and the ten largest clones take more than 11%. CDR1 is MDHEN, CDR2 SYDVKM, per germline. Trimming stripped 5 bases from V and 3 bases from J, with 8 bases between. This CDR3 contains 12 residues. The sequencing sample was made of peripheral blood. This chain connects TRBV28 to TRBJ2-7; the D is unclear. The TCR originated in a man between 65 and 80 years old with active or convalescent COVID-19. The CDR3 region is CASSPRYYEQYF. The CDR3 coding sequence is TGTGCCAGCAGTCCCAGATACTACGAGCAGTACTTC.